In its sample, the clone carrying this T cell receptor beta chain was seen many times. Its antigen is as yet unknown. Samples each yielded at least 6 micrograms of total RNA. In germline, CDR1 is DFQATT, CDR2 SNEGSKA (reference sequence). V was trimmed by 6 bases and J by 0 bases, leaving 6 bases between them. This CDR3 spans 12 amino acids. Through a sample-barcoded 5' primer and a J-beta primer mix, a second PCR was run for roughly 6 to 11 cycles. TCRdb passed the 5' RACE reads through MiXCR, listing each CDR3 protein once. The sample includes 800,000 or so distinct CDR3 sequences, about half of them seen just once. The sample is drawn from a study of blood T cells in healthy people across ages. General study points: Diversity of TCR beta per million T cells declined in a roughly linear way with age. Estimates drawn from one million T cells were deemed to understate diversity.

Sequences were obtained from blood. The V and J genes are TRBV20-1 and TRBJ2-1, with D perhaps matching TRBD2 (5 bases). This TCR derives from a man older than 75 in good health. The CDR3 nucleotides are TGCAGTGCAGAGGGCTCCTACAATGAGCAGTTCTTC. Translating gives CSAEGSYNEQFF.